This T cell receptor beta chain came from a study of Ad26.COV2.S vaccination and SARS-CoV-2 variants. Study outcomes and limitations: Substantial response breadth was reportedly seen for spike-specific CD8+ and CD4+ T cells after vaccination. Placebo recipients and vaccine recipients were similar in non-spike TCR breadth. Placebo recipients trailed vaccine recipients in spike-specific TCR breadth.

TCRdb's copy holds only in-frame clones and misses some; the assay was immunoSEQ multiplex PCR. Of about 100,000 clones listed, 80% were seen once; the top ten hold around 16%. A remark on this clone: Its target is not known.

Germline loops: CDR1 SGHRS, CDR2 YFSETQ. Trimming pared 0 bases from V and 6 bases from J, leaving 21 bases between. The CDR3 has 18 residues. The chain links TRBV5-1 to TRBJ2-2; D is unclear. Sequencing used peripheral blood, obtained after recovery from COVID-19. The TCR comes from a human donor who had recovered from COVID-19. The chain's CDR3 is CASSLVELLGKRSGELFF. CDR3 DNA sequence: TGCGCCAGCAGCTTGGTTGAGCTCCTGGGGAAAAGATCCGGGGAGCTGTTTTTT.